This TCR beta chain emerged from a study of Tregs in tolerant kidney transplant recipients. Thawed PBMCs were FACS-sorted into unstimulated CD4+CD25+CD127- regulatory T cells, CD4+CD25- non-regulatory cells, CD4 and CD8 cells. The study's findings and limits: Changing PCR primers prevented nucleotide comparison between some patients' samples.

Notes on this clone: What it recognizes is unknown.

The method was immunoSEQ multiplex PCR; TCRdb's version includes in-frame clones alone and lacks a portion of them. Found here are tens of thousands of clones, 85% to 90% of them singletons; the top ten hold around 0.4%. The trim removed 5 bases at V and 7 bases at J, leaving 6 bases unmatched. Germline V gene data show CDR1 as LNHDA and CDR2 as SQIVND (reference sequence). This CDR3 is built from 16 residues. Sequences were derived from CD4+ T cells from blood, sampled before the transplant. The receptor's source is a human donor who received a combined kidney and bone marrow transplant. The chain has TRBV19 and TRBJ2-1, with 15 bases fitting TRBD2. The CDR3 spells CASSVSGTSGRNEQFF. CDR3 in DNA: TGTGCCAGTAGTGTCTCCGGGACTAGCGGGAGGAATGAGCAGTTCTTC.